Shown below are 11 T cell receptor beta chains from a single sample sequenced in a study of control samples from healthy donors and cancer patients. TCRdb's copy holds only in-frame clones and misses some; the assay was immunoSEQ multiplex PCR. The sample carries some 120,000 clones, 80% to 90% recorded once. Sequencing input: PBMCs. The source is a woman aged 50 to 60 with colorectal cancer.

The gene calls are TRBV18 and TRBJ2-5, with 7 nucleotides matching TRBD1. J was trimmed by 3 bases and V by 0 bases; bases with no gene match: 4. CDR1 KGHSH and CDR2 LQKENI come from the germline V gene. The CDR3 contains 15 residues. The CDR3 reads CASSPPTGWEETQYF. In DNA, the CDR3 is TGTGCCAGCTCACCACCGACAGGGTGGGAAGAGACCCAGTACTTC.

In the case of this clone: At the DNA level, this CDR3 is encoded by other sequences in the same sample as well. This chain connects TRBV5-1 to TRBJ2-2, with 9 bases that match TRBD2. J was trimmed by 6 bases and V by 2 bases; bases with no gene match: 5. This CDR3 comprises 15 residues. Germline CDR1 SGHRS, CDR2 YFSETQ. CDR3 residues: CASSLAGGAAGELFF. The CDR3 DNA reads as TGCGCCAGCAGCTTAGCGGGGGGCGCGGCCGGGGAGCTGTTTTTT.

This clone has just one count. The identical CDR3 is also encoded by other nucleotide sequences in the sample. CDR3 DNA: TGCAGCGTTGATCTAGCGGGGGGGCGGGGGGAGCTGTTTTTT. It is translated as CSVDLAGGRGELFF. This rearrangement joins TRBV29-1 to TRBJ2-2, with TRBD2 matching over 12 bases. The J segment lost 8 bases and the V segment lost 3 bases, leaving 4 bases of the junction unmatched. The length of the CDR3 is 14 residues. CDR1 SQVTM and CDR2 ANQGSEA come from the germline V gene.

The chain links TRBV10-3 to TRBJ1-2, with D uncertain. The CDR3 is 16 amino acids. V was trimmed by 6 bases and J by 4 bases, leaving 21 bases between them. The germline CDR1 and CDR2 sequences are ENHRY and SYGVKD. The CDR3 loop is CAISPKTGISRYGYTF. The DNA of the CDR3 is TGTGCCATCAGCCCAAAAACGGGGATATCCCGCTATGGCTACACCTTC.

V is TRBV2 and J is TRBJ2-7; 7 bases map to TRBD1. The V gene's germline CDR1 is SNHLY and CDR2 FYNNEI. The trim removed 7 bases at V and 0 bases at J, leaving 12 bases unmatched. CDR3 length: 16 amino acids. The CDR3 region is CASKLSRDSSSYEQYF. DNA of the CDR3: TGTGCCAGCAAGCTCAGCCGGGACAGTAGCTCCTACGAGCAGTACTTC.

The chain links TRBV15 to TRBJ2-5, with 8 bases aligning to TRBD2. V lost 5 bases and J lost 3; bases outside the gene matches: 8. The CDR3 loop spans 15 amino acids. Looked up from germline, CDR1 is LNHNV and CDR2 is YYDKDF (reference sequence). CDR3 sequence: CATSRDPGGKETQYF. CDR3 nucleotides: TGTGCCACCAGCCGGGATCCGGGGGGGAAAGAGACCCAGTACTTC. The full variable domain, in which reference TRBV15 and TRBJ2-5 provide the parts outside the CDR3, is DAMVIQNPRYQVTQFGKPVTLSCSQTLNHNVMYWYQQKSSQAPKLLFHYYDKDFNNEADTPDNFQSRRPNTSFCFLDIRSPGLGDTAMYLCATSRDPGGKETQYFGPGTRLLVL.

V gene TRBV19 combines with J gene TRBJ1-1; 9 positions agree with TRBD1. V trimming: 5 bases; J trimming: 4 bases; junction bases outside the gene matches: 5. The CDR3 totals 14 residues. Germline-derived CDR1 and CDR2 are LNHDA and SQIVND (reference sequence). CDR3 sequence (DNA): TGTGCCAGTAGTGCAACAGGGGGCCCCACTGAAGCTTTCTTT. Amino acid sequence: CASSATGGPTEAFF.

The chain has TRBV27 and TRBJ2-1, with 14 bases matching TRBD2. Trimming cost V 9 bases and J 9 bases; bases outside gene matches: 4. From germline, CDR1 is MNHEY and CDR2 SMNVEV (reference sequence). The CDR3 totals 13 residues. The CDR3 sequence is CASRLAGGGEQFF. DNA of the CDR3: TGTGCCAGTAGACTAGCGGGAGGGGGTGAGCAGTTCTTC.

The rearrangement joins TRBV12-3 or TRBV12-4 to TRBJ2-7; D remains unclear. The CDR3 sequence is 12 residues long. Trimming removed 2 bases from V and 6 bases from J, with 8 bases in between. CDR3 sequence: CASSLHGGEQYF. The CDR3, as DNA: TGTGCCAGCAGTTTACACGGCGGCGAGCAGTACTTC.

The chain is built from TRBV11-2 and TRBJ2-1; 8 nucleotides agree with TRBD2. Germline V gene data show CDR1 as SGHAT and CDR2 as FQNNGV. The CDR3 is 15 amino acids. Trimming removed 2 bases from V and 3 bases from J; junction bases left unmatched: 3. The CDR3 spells CASSLSGRDYNEQFF. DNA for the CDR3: TGTGCCAGCAGCTTATCCGGGAGGGACTACAATGAGCAGTTCTTC.

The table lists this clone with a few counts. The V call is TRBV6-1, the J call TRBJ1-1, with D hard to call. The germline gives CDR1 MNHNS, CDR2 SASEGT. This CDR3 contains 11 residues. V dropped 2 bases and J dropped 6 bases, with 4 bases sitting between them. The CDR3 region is CASSEYPEAFF. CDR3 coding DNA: TGTGCCAGCAGTGAATACCCTGAAGCTTTCTTT.